This T cell receptor beta chain was observed in a study of blood T cell repertoires in COVID-19. For the study at large: From T cells, B-cell-depleted T cells, or PBMCs came the material, which was cDNA or gDNA.

This clone was seen a single time. Germline lookup yields CDR1 LGHDT and CDR2 YNNKEL (reference sequence). CDR3 length: 17 residues. V lost 6 bases to trimming and J lost 3 bases; unmatched junction nucleotides: 8. Profiling relied on immunoSEQ multiplex PCR, and the TCRdb table lists in-frame clones only, not all of them. The sample holds hundreds of thousands of clones, nearly 90% seen once. The sequencing sample was made of peripheral blood. The chain uses TRBV3-1 (or the pseudogene TRBV3-2) and TRBJ2-2, with 12 bases fitting TRBD1. This TCR came from a woman aged 40 to 49 with COVID-19, enrolled during active disease. CDR3 sequence (DNA): TGTGCCAGCAGTGTAACGGGACAGGGGGCGTACACCGGGGAGCTGTTTTTT. This encodes CASSVTGQGAYTGELFF.